Listed below are T cell receptor beta chains from one sample, sequenced in a study of shared clonotypes between healthy human individuals. Generated by immunoSEQ multiplex PCR, the TCRdb table keeps only in-frame clones and is missing some. The sample carries roughly 1,100,000 clones, about 77% recorded once. The sample taken for sequencing was memory CD4+ T cells sorted from blood. The receptors stem from a man aged 18 to 30 in good health. CDR3s include the opening cysteine and the closing phenylalanine or tryptophan. The order of the fields is J gene, D gene, V gene, clone size, CDR3 protein, CDR3 DNA. The D gene is left open where the match is weak. The size field is filled for only some rows; it gives once, few, many or a size class.

j_gene: TRBJ2-5
d_gene: NA
v_gene: TRBV27
abundance: NA
CDR3aa: CASSPTAKETQYF
CDR3nt: TGTGCCAGCAGTCCGACAGCAAAAGAGACCCAGTACTTC

j_gene: TRBJ2-5
d_gene: NA
v_gene: TRBV5-4
abundance: NA
CDR3aa: CASSGGGLGQETQYF
CDR3nt: TGTGCCAGCAGCGGAGGGGGCCTGGGGCAAGAGACCCAGTACTTC

j_gene: TRBJ2-5
d_gene: TRBD1
v_gene: TRBV11-1
abundance: NA
CDR3aa: CASSLGGQGSGQETQYF
CDR3nt: TGTGCCAGCAGCTTGGGGGGACAGGGTTCAGGACAAGAGACCCAGTACTTC

j_gene: TRBJ1-3
d_gene: NA
v_gene: TRBV5-8
abundance: NA
CDR3aa: CASSLGRLRISGNTIYF
CDR3nt: TGTGCCAGCAGCTTGGGCCGCTTAAGGATCTCTGGAAACACCATATATTTT

j_gene: TRBJ1-1
d_gene: TRBD1
v_gene: TRBV5-1
abundance: once
CDR3aa: CASSPDPGQGGAEAFF
CDR3nt: TGCGCCAGCAGCCCGGACCCGGGACAGGGAGGGGCTGAAGCTTTCTTT

j_gene: TRBJ2-6
d_gene: TRBD1
v_gene: TRBV28
abundance: NA
CDR3aa: CASSLTQGAGANVLTF
CDR3nt: TGTGCCAGCAGTTTAACCCAGGGGGCTGGGGCCAACGTCCTGACTTTC

j_gene: TRBJ1-1
d_gene: NA
v_gene: TRBV9
abundance: NA
CDR3aa: CASSGLEGGDTEAFF
CDR3nt: TGTGCCAGCAGCGGCCTAGAGGGGGGCGACACTGAAGCTTTCTTT

j_gene: TRBJ2-5
d_gene: TRBD2
v_gene: TRBV2
abundance: NA
CDR3aa: CASSEARGGLAGEETQYF
CDR3nt: TGTGCCAGCAGTGAAGCGCGAGGTGGACTAGCGGGAGAAGAGACCCAGTACTTC

j_gene: TRBJ2-3
d_gene: NA
v_gene: TRBV6-4
abundance: few
CDR3aa: CASSPTDTQYF
CDR3nt: TGTGCCAGCAGTCCCACAGATACGCAGTATTTT

j_gene: TRBJ2-6
d_gene: NA
v_gene: TRBV10-2
abundance: NA
CDR3aa: CASSGSGANVLTF
CDR3nt: TGCGCCAGCAGTGGCTCTGGGGCCAACGTCCTGACTTTC

j_gene: TRBJ2-4
d_gene: TRBD2
v_gene: TRBV5-4
abundance: NA
CDR3aa: CASSFRLAGVQYF
CDR3nt: TGTGCCAGCAGCTTCCGACTAGCGGGGGTTCAGTACTTC

j_gene: TRBJ2-5
d_gene: NA
v_gene: TRBV18
abundance: NA
CDR3aa: CASSSPGTQYF
CDR3nt: TGTGCCAGCTCATCCCCTGGGACCCAGTACTTC

j_gene: TRBJ2-7
d_gene: NA
v_gene: TRBV19
abundance: NA
CDR3aa: CASSAKQGTGYEQYF
CDR3nt: TGTGCCAGTAGTGCCAAGCAGGGGACTGGGTACGAGCAGTACTTC

j_gene: TRBJ2-5
d_gene: TRBD1
v_gene: TRBV4-1
abundance: NA
CDR3aa: CASSPYRGRDRETQYF
CDR3nt: TGCGCCAGCAGCCCCTACAGGGGAAGGGATCGGGAGACCCAGTACTTC

j_gene: TRBJ2-3
d_gene: NA
v_gene: TRBV14
abundance: NA
CDR3aa: CASSQGAGPTDTQYF
CDR3nt: TGTGCCAGCAGCCAAGGAGCGGGCCCCACAGATACGCAGTATTTT